The sequence of this T cell receptor beta chain was determined in a study of blood T cell repertoires in COVID-19. Study in general: T cells, B-cell-depleted T cells, or PBMCs supplied cDNA or gDNA.

V shed 5 bases and J shed 5 bases, with 17 bases lying between them. Germline loops: CDR1 SGHTA, CDR2 FQGNSA. The CDR3 is made up of 15 amino acids. In the study's own analysis: Amplification with reference gene primers provided the estimates of nucleated cell counts. Profiling relied on immunoSEQ multiplex PCR, and the TCRdb table lists in-frame clones only, not all of them. V and J calls and clone size follow that table, whereas D and trimming were derived from the DNA. The data contain 150,000 or so clones, around 84% of them singletons. The rearrangement links TRBV7-2 to TRBJ2-3; D perhaps matches TRBD2 (6 bases). The TCR sequence derives from a man aged 45-65 years with active or convalescent COVID-19. The sequenced sample consisted of peripheral blood. The CDR3 sequence is CASSKEGPTVDTQYF. The DNA of the CDR3 is TGTGCCAGCAGCAAGGAGGGCCCTACCGTAGATACGCAGTATTTT.